The 9 T cell receptor beta chains below come from one sample, sequenced in a study of T-cell reconstitution after alpha-beta-depleted transplantation in children. Preparation of the TCRbeta library was carried out with unique molecular identifiers. One entry per CDR3 protein results from TCRdb running MiXCR on the PCR reads. The repertoire consists of 600,000 to 700,000 distinct CDR3 sequences, with around a sixth occurring once and the leading ten covering around 0.96%. Sequencing was performed on PBMCs from the stem cell graft donor, taken from the stem cell graft. The receptors originated from a human donor who donated a stem cell graft to a child with acute myeloid leukemia.

This chain links TRBV21-1 with TRBJ2-7; TRBD1, the D gene given by the table, was not confirmed from the DNA. TRBV21-1 is a pseudogene segment. The CDR3 runs 13 residues. CDR3 protein: CASREGTDYVQYF. The CDR3 coding sequence is TGTGCCAGCAGGGAGGGGACAGATTATGTGCAGTACTTC.

The chain links TRBV7-8 to TRBJ2-1; 8 nucleotides agree with TRBD2. V lost 6 bases and J lost 7; bases outside the gene matches: 11. Germline lookup yields CDR1 SGHVS and CDR2 FQNEAQ. This CDR3 comprises 15 residues. Here the CDR3 DNA reads TGTGCCAGCAGACCCGGGGGACTAGGGGGAAATGAGCAGTTCTTC. Amino acids: CASRPGGLGGNEQFF. Drawing the rest from reference TRBV7-8 and TRBJ2-1, the complete variable domain is GAGVSQSPRYKVAKRGQDVALRCDPISGHVSLFWYQQALGQGPEFLTYFQNEAQLDKSGLPSDRFFAERPEGSVSTLKIQRTQQEDSAVYLCASRPGGLGGNEQFFGPGTRLTVL.

This clonotype was seen more than once but under ten times. The V and J genes are TRBV5-1 and TRBJ2-7, with D unclear. This CDR3 region has 15 residues. V was clipped by 0 bases and J by 3 bases, with 13 bases between them. Germline CDR1 reads SGHRS; CDR2 reads YFSETQ. CDR3 nucleotide sequence: TGCGCCAGCAGCTTGGAGGCTCGTACATTCTACGAGCAGTACTTC. This gives the protein CASSLEARTFYEQYF.

This clonotype was seen many times. The chain joins TRBV20-1 to TRBJ2-1; D may be TRBD2 (6 bases). Germline loops: CDR1 DFQATT, CDR2 SNEGSKA (reference sequence). The CDR3 spans 13 residues. V lost 3 bases and J lost 6, with 12 bases in between. For the CDR3, the DNA is TGCAGTGCTAGCGGGGGTTTTGGCAATGAGCAGTTCTTC. As protein: CSASGGFGNEQFF.

This clonotype was counted ten times or more. The chain is built from TRBV29-1 and TRBJ2-3; 7 nucleotides agree with TRBD2. CDR1 and CDR2 from the germline V gene are SQVTM and ANQGSEA. The V and J ends lost 5 bases and 6 bases, in that order; junction bases with no gene match: 20. This CDR3 has 17 residues. The CDR3 loop reads CSVFPRGLAAFSDTQYF. The CDR3 nucleotides are TGCAGCGTTTTCCCCCGCGGGCTAGCGGCGTTCAGCGATACGCAGTATTTT.

This clonotype was counted many times. The chain joins TRBV12-5 to TRBJ2-2; D ambiguous. Germline-derived CDR1 and CDR2 are LGHNT and FRNRAP. The V and J ends lost 1 base and 1 base respectively, with 10 bases between them. The CDR3 runs to 16 residues. The DNA for the CDR3 is TGTGCTAGTGGTTTGGACGAAGTCAGGAACACCGGGGAGCTGTTTTTT. Its protein is CASGLDEVRNTGELFF.

This clonotype was counted at least ten times. This rearrangement joins TRBV5-6 to TRBJ2-3; D is unresolved. This CDR3 region has 15 residues. V was pared by 0 bases and J by 2 bases, with 10 bases between. Germline V gives CDR1 SGHDT, CDR2 YYEEEE. DNA of the CDR3: TGTGCCAGCAGCTTGGCGGATATGGACACAGATACGCAGTATTTT. Its protein is CASSLADMDTDTQYF.

The V and J genes are TRBV10-3 and TRBJ2-7; the match to TRBD1 covers 9 bases. Germline V gene data show CDR1 as ENHRY and CDR2 as SYGVKD. V was pared by 6 bases and J by 7 bases, with 10 bases of the junction left unmatched. This CDR3 region has 14 residues. The CDR3 sequence: CAIRRDREGGEQYF. The CDR3 region has the DNA TGTGCCATCAGACGGGACAGGGAAGGGGGGGAGCAGTACTTC.

This clonotype was seen repeatedly, ten times or more. J is TRBJ1-4 and V is TRBV20-1, with D uncertain. This CDR3 is 14 amino acids long. V lost 4 bases and J 8 bases, leaving 17 bases between the germline ends. Germline values: CDR1 DFQATT, CDR2 SNEGSKA (reference sequence). Here the CDR3 reads CSAKVLGQREKLFF. For the CDR3, the DNA is TGCAGTGCTAAAGTTCTGGGCCAACGGGAAAAACTGTTTTTT.